The present entry profiles one T cell receptor (beta chain) with its context. Germline-derived CDR1 and CDR2 are SGHRS and YFSETQ. The CDR3 length is 16 residues. V dropped 1 base and J dropped 5; count of bases not matched to a gene: 4. The sample belongs to a study of blood T cell repertoires in COVID-19. Whole-study context: Samples of COVID-19 (acute and convalescent) were obtained from the United States, Italy and Spain. In each case, the material was cDNA or gDNA derived from T cells, B-cell-depleted T cells, or PBMCs.

Per the original methods: Quantification of nucleated cells was approximated via reference gene primer amplification. Assay used: immunoSEQ multiplex PCR; TCRdb lists only in-frame clones, some missing. That table furnishes V, J and clone size, whereas the DNA furnished D and trimming. This table has roughly 100,000 clones, over 75% appearing once. This chain joins TRBV5-1 and TRBJ2-2, with 11 positions matching TRBD1. The sequence derives from a man in his forties or fifties with acute or convalescent COVID-19. The sample taken for sequencing was peripheral blood. In nucleotides, the CDR3 is TGCGCCAGCAGCTTGACGGACAGGGGGCGAACCGGGGAGCTGTTTTTT. Translating gives CASSLTDRGRTGELFF.